These 15 T cell receptor beta chains came from one sample sequenced in a study of blood T cell repertoires in COVID-19 (dated by TCRdb to 2018 to 2020). Library preparation used the immunoSEQ multiplex PCR assay. In TCRdb, the immuneACCESS table is reduced to in-frame sequences with V and J assigned. These tables do not hold every clone; where another copy was compared, an unresolved V gene accounts for under half, and the others remain unexplained. This sample holds a few hundred thousand clones; approximately 89% were observed only once. The biggest ten clones account for 3.9% of the sample. Sample: peripheral blood. These receptors were taken from an older woman with COVID-19, enrolled during active disease.

The chain couples TRBV3-1 (or the pseudogene TRBV3-2) to TRBJ1-2; maybe TRBD1 (6 bases). The V end was cut by 1 base, the J end by 4 bases, with 13 bases between. The CDR3 length is 15 residues. Germline CDR1 is LGHDT and CDR2 is YNNKEL (reference sequence). Here the CDR3 reads CASSQGHTGSYGYTF. CDR3 nucleotide sequence: TGTGCCAGCAGCCAAGGGCATACAGGGTCCTATGGCTACACCTTC.

The chain joins TRBV7-2 to TRBJ1-1; D gene ambiguous. Trimming took off 5 bases at V and 5 bases at J, with 9 bases between the two ends. Germline CDR1 is SGHTA and CDR2 is FQGNSA. The CDR3 has 12 residues. In DNA, the CDR3 is TGTGCCAGCAGCCTTCTCGGGACTGAAGCTTTCTTT. It codes for CASSLLGTEAFF.

The genes are TRBV28 and TRBJ2-5, with D possibly being TRBD2 (5 bases). The V end was cut by 6 bases, the J end by 5 bases, with 19 bases between. Germline CDR1 is MDHEN and CDR2 is SYDVKM. The CDR3 is made up of 15 amino acids. CDR3 DNA sequence: TGTGCCAGCAGCCCTTCTACCGGGGAGAGGGAGACCCAGTACTTC. Amino acids: CASSPSTGERETQYF.

This chain uses TRBV5-1 with TRBJ1-3; no clear D. V dropped 0 bases and J dropped 6 bases, with 7 bases sitting between them. CDR1 and CDR2 from the germline V gene are SGHRS and YFSETQ. The CDR3 runs 13 residues. The CDR3 nucleotides are TGCGCCAGCAGCTTGGATGGCCAAAACACCATATATTTT. Translated: CASSLDGQNTIYF.

V is TRBV18 and J is TRBJ2-3, with 7 bases matching TRBD1. The CDR3 contains 13 residues. After removal of 3 bases from V and 3 bases from J, the junction contained 0 bases not matched to a gene. Germline assignment: CDR1 KGHSH and CDR2 LQKENI. In nucleotides, the CDR3 is TGTGCCAGCTCACCGGGACAGACAGATACGCAGTATTTT. This encodes CASSPGQTDTQYF.

CDR3 coding DNA: TGCGCCAGCAGCCAAAAGGGGGAGGGAGAGACCCAGTACTTC. This gives the protein CASSQKGEGETQYF. V usage is TRBV4-1 and J usage is TRBJ2-5, with a weak D call TRBD2 (7 bases). CDR1 MGHRA and CDR2 YSYEKL come from the germline V gene. Trimming left V 2 bases short and J 4 bases short, with 11 bases between. The CDR3 has 14 amino acids.

The chain recombines TRBV6-5 with TRBJ1-1; TRBD1 agrees at 7 bases. The CDR3 loop spans 13 amino acids. The V gene's germline CDR1 is MNHEY and CDR2 SVGAGI. Losses at the gene ends were 6 bases for V and 6 bases for J; bases not matched to a gene: 7. The CDR3 DNA reads TGTGCCAGCAGGACGACAGGGTACCCTGAAGCTTTCTTT. This gives the protein CASRTTGYPEAFF.

The chain carries TRBV5-1 and TRBJ1-2; D might be TRBD1 (6 bases). Trimming removed 5 bases from V and 4 bases from J, with 15 bases in between. CDR3 size: 14 residues. CDR1 and CDR2 (germline): SGHRS, YFSETQ. CDR3 in amino acids: CASRETGIIYGYTF. The CDR3 DNA reads TGCGCCAGCAGGGAGACAGGTATCATCTATGGCTACACCTTC.

This chain uses TRBV19 with TRBJ2-1, with 9 nucleotides matching TRBD2. With 6 bases clipped from V and 7 bases from J, the junction kept 7 bases outside the gene matches. Germline values: CDR1 LNHDA, CDR2 SQIVND (reference sequence). This CDR3 spans 14 amino acids. The CDR3 nucleotides read TGTGCCAGTAGAGAGCGGGGGGTTAGGAATGAGCAGTTCTTC. This gives the protein CASRERGVRNEQFF.

This rearrangement joins TRBV7-9 to TRBJ1-5; possibly TRBD1 for D (6 bases). The CDR3 length is 13 residues. V lost 0 bases and J lost 6, with 6 bases in between. Per the germline V gene, CDR1 is SEHNR and CDR2 is FQNEAQ (reference sequence). The CDR3 is CASSLAGGQPQHF. The CDR3, as DNA: TGTGCCAGCAGCTTAGCAGGGGGTCAGCCCCAGCATTTT.

This clone was found once. The chain recombines TRBV5-1 with TRBJ1-1; no reliable D call. Germline CDR1 and CDR2: SGHRS and YFSETQ. The V end was cut by 3 bases, the J end by 7 bases, with 7 bases between. This CDR3 contains 11 residues. In DNA, the CDR3 is TGCGCCAGCAGCTCTTTCGGTGAAGCTTTCTTT. Its protein is CASSSFGEAFF.

The chain uses TRBV18 and TRBJ2-1; no definite D call. V gave up 4 bases and J gave up 4 bases, with 11 bases separating them. CDR1 is KGHSH, CDR2 LQKENI, per germline. This CDR3 comprises 14 residues. DNA for the CDR3: TGTGCCAGCTCACTCGAGTATGTTTACAATGAGCAGTTCTTC. This gives the protein CASSLEYVYNEQFF. The full variable domain, its missing parts supplied by reference TRBV18 and TRBJ2-1, is NAGVMQNPRHLVRRRGQEARLRCSPMKGHSHVYWYRQLPEEGLKFMVYLQKENIIDESGMPKERFSAEFPKEGPSILRIQQVVRGDSAAYFCASSLEYVYNEQFFGPGTRLTVL.

The chain couples TRBV3-1 (or the pseudogene TRBV3-2) to TRBJ2-5; the match to TRBD2 covers 10 bases. Germline loops: CDR1 LGHDT, CDR2 YNNKEL (reference sequence). Trimming took 8 bases from V and 4 from J; bases not matched to a gene: 13. The CDR3 length is 16 residues. The CDR3: CASLRSQRGGSETQYF. DNA of the CDR3: TGTGCCAGCCTCCGAAGCCAGCGGGGGGGCTCAGAGACCCAGTACTTC.

V and J are TRBV11-2 and TRBJ2-7, with a weak D call TRBD1 (5 bases). Trimming left V 5 bases short and J 6 bases short, with 17 bases between. The CDR3 contains 14 residues. Germline V gene lookup returns CDR1 SGHAT and CDR2 FQNNGV. In nucleotides, the CDR3 is TGTGCCAGCAGCCCTAAGGACACCTTTATCGAGCAGTACTTC. It encodes CASSPKDTFIEQYF.

This chain connects TRBV5-1 to TRBJ1-1; D ambiguous. V lost 0 bases, J lost 3 bases, and 9 bases lay in between. The germline V gene encodes CDR1 SGHRS and CDR2 YFSETQ. This CDR3 region has 14 residues. This CDR3 is CASSLGGMYTEAFF. For the CDR3, the DNA is TGCGCCAGCAGCTTGGGCGGTATGTACACTGAAGCTTTCTTT.